A single sample is the source of the 9 T cell receptor beta chains below, sequenced in a study of T cells in Graves' hyperthyroidism and ophthalmopathy. It was RNA transcripts that yielded the amplified TCR beta CDR3 regions. First-round RT-PCR of the TCR CDR3 relied on the HTBI primer set. TCRdb re-called the multiplex PCR reads through MiXCR, storing one row per CDR3 protein. In the table there are about 400,000 distinct CDR3 sequences, roughly 14% of which are singletons. The specimen sequenced was blood. The receptors were gathered from a man younger than 35 with Graves' ophthalmopathy.

This chain joins TRBV11-2 and TRBJ2-5, with 7 bases that match TRBD2. Germline V gives CDR1 SGHAT, CDR2 FQNNGV. The CDR3 loop spans 16 amino acids. V was pared by 1 base and J by 3 bases, with 8 bases of the junction left unmatched. CDR3 protein: CASSLGLLAEKETQYF. The CDR3 DNA reads as TGTGCCAGCAGCTTAGGTTTGCTAGCGGAGAAAGAGACCCAGTACTTC.

This clonotype was counted ten times or more. The chain couples TRBV11-2 to TRBJ2-7; the match to TRBD1 covers 7 bases. The CDR3 spans 15 residues. Germline V gives CDR1 SGHAT, CDR2 FQNNGV. V shed 5 bases and J 2 bases; nucleotides not matched to a gene: 9. CDR3 protein: CASSQGVGAPYEQYF. Here the CDR3 DNA reads TGTGCCAGCAGCCAGGGGGTGGGGGCACCCTACGAGCAGTACTTC.

V gene TRBV6-1 combines with J gene TRBJ2-1; a possible D gene is TRBD2 (5 bases). This CDR3 contains 15 residues. V lost 2 bases to trimming and J lost 5 bases, with 13 bases between them. Germline-derived CDR1 and CDR2 are MNHNS and SASEGT. The CDR3 is CASSERRGLNNEQFF. The CDR3 coding sequence is TGTGCCAGCAGTGAACGCCGCGGGCTAAACAATGAGCAGTTCTTC.

The chain links TRBV30 to TRBJ2-5, with 11 nucleotides matching TRBD2. The CDR3 totals 15 residues. V gave up 0 bases and J gave up 5 bases; unmatched junction bases: 5. Germline CDR1 reads GTSNPN; CDR2 reads SVGIG (reference sequence). As DNA, the CDR3 is TGTGCCTGGAGTGTAATAGCGGGAGGGCCGGAGACCCAGTACTTC. It yields the protein CAWSVIAGGPETQYF. The full variable domain, with the rest looked up from reference TRBV30 and TRBJ2-5, is SQTIHQWPATLVQPVGSPLSLECTVEGTSNPNLYWYRQAAGRGLQLLFYSVGIGQISSEVPQNLSASRPQDRQFILSSKKLLLSDSGFYLCAWSVIAGGPETQYFGPGTRLLVL.

This clonotype was seen ten or more times. V and J are TRBV29-1 and TRBJ1-2, with TRBD1 matching 8 bases. V dropped 4 bases and J dropped 6; count of bases not matched to a gene: 10. The CDR3 loop spans 14 amino acids. Germline assignment: CDR1 SQVTM and CDR2 ANQGSEA. In DNA, the CDR3 is TGCAGCGTTGGACCAGGGGGCTTCGAGAATGGCTACACCTTC. Protein product: CSVGPGGFENGYTF.

The sample holds a few counts of this clonotype. The chain links TRBV27 to TRBJ1-1; D unresolved. Trimming stripped 3 bases from V and 6 bases from J, with 8 bases between. The CDR3 runs to 12 residues. Germline CDR1 is MNHEY and CDR2 is SMNVEV (reference sequence). The CDR3 DNA follows: TGTGCCAGCAGTTTTGCGGGAGCTGAAGCTTTCTTT. Protein: CASSFAGAEAFF.

As regards this clonotype: Just one base apart from a much larger clone, this may be a read error. J is TRBJ2-1 and V is TRBV6-5; D is uncertain. This CDR3 contains 13 residues. V lost 2 bases and J lost 3, with 5 bases in between. Germline-derived CDR1 and CDR2 are MNHEY and SVGAGI. Here the CDR3 reads CASSYGYYNEQFF. The CDR3 nucleotides read TGTGCCAGCAGTTACGGCTACTACAATGAGCAGTTCTTC.

CDR3 sequence reads: CSTNTNYGYTF. In DNA form, the CDR3 reads TGCAGCACAAATACTAACTATGGCTACACCTTC. This chain links TRBV29-1 with TRBJ1-2; D unclear. Germline CDR1 is SQVTM and CDR2 is ANQGSEA. The CDR3 covers 11 residues. The V end was cut by 8 bases, the J end by 0 bases, with 7 bases between.

This clonotype was seen at least ten times. This chain joins TRBV5-1 and TRBJ2-3; D uncertain. CDR3 length equals 17 residues. V was trimmed by 4 bases and J by 0 bases, leaving 18 bases between them. In germline, CDR1 is SGHRS, CDR2 YFSETQ. This CDR3 is CASSPTGWGASTDTQYF. The CDR3, as DNA: TGCGCCAGCAGCCCCACCGGGTGGGGTGCTAGCACAGATACGCAGTATTTT.